These 19 T cell receptor beta chains share one sample of origin, sequenced in a study of cytomegalovirus exposure and HLA in healthy donors. The PCR contained 60 Vbeta and 13 Jbeta primers. The protocol was immunoSEQ multiplex PCR, while the TCRdb copy is restricted to in-frame clones and leaves out a portion. This sample has under 85,000 clones, with about 70% found just once. Specimen: PBMCs. The receptors shown here come from a woman aged 25 to 45 in good health and CMV-seropositive.

This chain uses TRBV6-6 with TRBJ1-1; TRBD1 might be the D (6 bases). The CDR3 runs to 14 residues. Trimming cost V 5 bases and J 0 bases, with 10 bases left between them. Germline CDR1 is MNHNY and CDR2 is SVGAGI (reference sequence). The CDR3 reads CASSDRNMNTEAFF. CDR3 in DNA: TGTGCCAGCAGTGACAGGAACATGAACACTGAAGCTTTCTTT.

This clone was recorded a few times. The chain has TRBV6-1 and TRBJ1-4; D may be TRBD1 (6 bases). The germline CDR1 and CDR2 sequences are MNHNS and SASEGT. This CDR3 has 14 residues. V lost 6 bases, J lost 8 bases, and 16 bases lay in between. CDR3 sequence (DNA): TGTGCCAGCAGCGCCCCCAGGGGTAGAGAAAAACTGTTTTTT. Protein sequence: CASSAPRGREKLFF.

Only a few counts were recorded for this clone. The J gene is TRBJ1-5, the V gene TRBV6-1, with a possible D match to TRBD1 (5 bases). Trimming took 5 bases from V and 4 from J, leaving 15 bases between them. This CDR3 is built from 15 residues. Germline V gene data show CDR1 as MNHNS and CDR2 as SASEGT. The CDR3 bases are TGTGCCAGCAGTCGGGGGTTCCTAGCAAATCAGCCCCAGCATTTT. Protein: CASSRGFLANQPQHF.

This clone came up many times. The chain carries TRBV5-6 and TRBJ1-4; possible D gene TRBD1, 5 bases. V gave up 1 base and J gave up 5 bases, with 6 bases separating them. Germline lookup yields CDR1 SGHDT and CDR2 YYEEEE. The CDR3 runs 13 residues. The CDR3 protein is CASSLYRNEKLFF. Here the CDR3 DNA reads TGTGCCAGCAGCTTGTACAGGAATGAAAAACTGTTTTTT.

The V call is TRBV4-2, the J call TRBJ2-7, with D possibly matching TRBD2 (5 bases). The V end lost 0 bases, the J end lost 0 bases, and 15 bases lay between the germline ends. CDR3 length equals 17 residues. The germline CDR1 and CDR2 sequences are LGHNA and YNFKEQ. The CDR3 spells CASSQEQSGFSSYEQYF. CDR3 in DNA: TGTGCCAGCAGCCAAGAACAAAGCGGATTTAGCTCCTACGAGCAGTACTTC.

This chain connects TRBV5-1 to TRBJ1-4; D possibly corresponds to TRBD1 (6 bases). Trimming removed 0 bases from V and 5 bases from J, with 8 bases in between. The CDR3 loop spans 14 amino acids. CDR1 is SGHRS, CDR2 YFSETQ, per germline. CDR3 amino acids: CASSLGDKNEKLFF. In nucleotides, the CDR3 is TGCGCCAGCAGCTTGGGGGACAAGAATGAAAAACTGTTTTTT.

The chain employs TRBV6-5 and TRBJ1-2; TRBD1 might be the D (6 bases). V lost 0 bases, J lost 7 bases, and 18 bases lay in between. The V gene's germline CDR1 is MNHEY and CDR2 SVGAGI. CDR3 length: 16 amino acids. This chain's CDR3 is CASSYSRLLGAGGYTF. The DNA for the CDR3 is TGTGCCAGCAGTTACTCGAGATTACTGGGGGCGGGTGGCTACACCTTC.

The chain carries TRBV9 and TRBJ1-2; a weak D match, TRBD1 (5 bases). Germline V gene lookup returns CDR1 SGDLS and CDR2 YYNGEE. The ends were cut back, 0 bases at V and 0 bases at J, with 9 bases in the middle. The CDR3 sequence is 15 residues long. The CDR3 nucleotides are TGTGCCAGCAGCGTAGAGGCAGGGACTAACTATGGCTACACCTTC. Translated, it gives CASSVEAGTNYGYTF.

The chain carries TRBV7-9 and TRBJ1-1; TRBD1 aligns across 10 bases. Germline V lookup: CDR1 SEHNR, CDR2 FQNEAQ (reference sequence). The junction had 2 bases not matched to a gene; V was cut back by 1 base and J by 3 bases. The CDR3 extends over 15 amino acids. CDR3 loop: CASSLVGTGDTEAFF. The CDR3 nucleotides are TGTGCCAGCAGCTTAGTCGGGACAGGGGACACTGAAGCTTTCTTT.

Only a few counts were recorded for this clone. The rearrangement uses TRBV5-1 and TRBJ2-3, with TRBD2 identical over 15 bases. This CDR3 has 16 amino acids. Germline V CDR1 and CDR2: SGHRS, YFSETQ. V dropped 4 bases and J dropped 3; count of bases not matched to a gene: 3. The DNA for the CDR3 is TGCGCCAGCAGCACCGGACTAGCGGGAGGGACAGATACGCAGTATTTT. Residues: CASSTGLAGGTDTQYF.

This clone was seen a handful of times. The V and J genes are TRBV6-6 and TRBJ1-1; 7 bases match TRBD1. CDR1 and CDR2 (germline): MNHNY, SVGAGI (reference sequence). This CDR3 region has 12 residues. The ends lost 5 bases at V and 7 bases at J; junction bases unmatched: 4. CDR3 sequence: CASSTGQSEAFF. The CDR3 region has the DNA TGTGCCAGCAGTACGGGACAGAGTGAAGCTTTCTTT.

In this sample, this clone turned up a few times. The chain has TRBV11-2 and TRBJ2-7, with unresolved D. CDR3 length: 12 amino acids. V was clipped by 2 bases and J by 6 bases, with 8 bases between them. Germline-derived CDR1 and CDR2 are SGHAT and FQNNGV. Written as DNA, the CDR3 is TGTGCCAGCAGCTTAAGAGTCACCGAGCAGTACTTC. As protein: CASSLRVTEQYF.

The chain has TRBV5-1 and TRBJ2-5; D is perhaps TRBD1 (5 bases). The CDR3 sequence is 14 residues long. Germline CDR1 is SGHRS and CDR2 is YFSETQ. With 0 bases removed from V and 1 base from J, the gap between germline ends came to 7 bases. The CDR3 coding sequence is TGCGCCAGCAGCTTGGGAGACAGCCAAGAGACCCAGTACTTC. It yields the protein CASSLGDSQETQYF.

This sequence joins TRBV10-3 and TRBJ1-1, with a tentative D call TRBD1 (5 bases). Trimming took 5 bases from V and 1 from J, leaving 11 bases between them. Germline V lookup: CDR1 ENHRY, CDR2 SYGVKD. This CDR3 has 14 residues. In DNA form, the CDR3 reads TGTGCCATCAGTTTTGGAGGGACGAACACTGAAGCTTTCTTT. Translated: CAISFGGTNTEAFF.

This chain uses TRBV7-6 with TRBJ2-7, with 9 bases matching TRBD2. The V segment lost 3 bases and the J segment 4 bases; nucleotides outside the gene matches: 4. Per the germline V gene, CDR1 is SGHVS and CDR2 is FNYEAQ. CDR3 length equals 14 residues. CDR3: CASSFSGSGYEQYF. CDR3 nucleotides: TGTGCCAGCAGCTTTAGCGGGAGCGGGTACGAGCAGTACTTC.

In its sample, this clone was seen once. The CDR3 nucleotides are TGTGCCAGCAGCATAGGACAGGGAAGGGACTATGGCTACACCTTC. Translated: CASSIGQGRDYGYTF. The chain uses TRBV5-4 and TRBJ1-2; 8 bases match TRBD1. The junction had 8 bases not matched to a gene; V was cut back by 4 bases and J by 3 bases. This CDR3 has 15 amino acids. Per the germline V gene, CDR1 is SGHNT and CDR2 is YYREEE (reference sequence).

V usage is TRBV11-3 and J usage is TRBJ2-3; 7 bases agree with TRBD2. Germline V CDR1 and CDR2: SGHNT, YENEEA. The CDR3 loop spans 16 amino acids. The V gene end was trimmed by 5 bases and the J gene end by 1 base; junction bases not matched to a gene: 9. The CDR3 protein is CASSKGLPERTDTQYF. The DNA for the CDR3 is TGTGCCAGCAGCAAGGGACTACCAGAACGCACAGATACGCAGTATTTT.

The CDR3 reads CASSFAGGSTGELFF. For the CDR3, the DNA is TGCGCCAGCAGCTTCGCGGGAGGGTCCACCGGGGAGCTGTTTTTT. V gene TRBV5-1 combines with J gene TRBJ2-2; TRBD2 matches 9 bases. This CDR3 contains 15 residues. V gave up 2 bases and J gave up 4 bases; unmatched junction bases: 3. Germline-derived CDR1 and CDR2 are SGHRS and YFSETQ.

The chain recombines TRBV5-1 with TRBJ2-3; TRBD2 agrees at 9 bases. Germline CDR1 SGHRS, CDR2 YFSETQ. V lost 2 bases, J lost 4 bases, and 8 bases stayed unmatched. The CDR3 runs to 16 residues. Here the CDR3 DNA reads TGCGCCAGCAGCTTACCGACTAGCGGTAGGGCAGATACGCAGTATTTT. It is translated as CASSLPTSGRADTQYF.